The clone carrying this T cell receptor (beta chain) has just a few counts. These data come from a study of shared clonotypes between healthy human individuals. The germline gives CDR1 SEHNR, CDR2 FQNEAQ (reference sequence). The CDR3 extends over 17 amino acids. Trimming removed 5 bases at V and 4 bases at J, with 22 bases between. At the deep level, the assay was run. Replicate PCRs were loaded with 300 ng DNA from unsorted PBMC, about 29,000 T cell genomes. The assay was immunoSEQ multiplex PCR, and TCRdb's table has in-frame clones only and misses some. The table records 490,000 or so clones, about three quarters of them present only once. Adults of Caucasian background living in Nashville, Tennessee made up all donors.

The V and J genes are TRBV7-9 and TRBJ2-3; D is perhaps TRBD2 (6 bases). The origin of this receptor is a woman in her forties in good health. Some clones in this sample may be carry-over from other donors' samples. The sequenced sample consisted of PBMCs. The CDR3 sequence is CASSPQRVLRRADTQYF. The CDR3 DNA is TGTGCCAGCAGCCCCCAGCGGGTCCTCCGTAGGGCAGATACGCAGTATTTT.